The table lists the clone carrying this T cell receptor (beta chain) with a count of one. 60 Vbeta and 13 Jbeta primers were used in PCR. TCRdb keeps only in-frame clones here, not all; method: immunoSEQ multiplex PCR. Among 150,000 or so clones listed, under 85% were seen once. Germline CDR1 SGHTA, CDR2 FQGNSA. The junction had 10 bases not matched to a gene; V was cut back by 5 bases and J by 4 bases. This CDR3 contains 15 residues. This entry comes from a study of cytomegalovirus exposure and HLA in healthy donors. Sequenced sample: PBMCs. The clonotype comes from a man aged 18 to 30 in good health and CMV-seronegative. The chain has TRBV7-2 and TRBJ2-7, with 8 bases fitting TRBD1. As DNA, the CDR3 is TGTGCCAGCAGCCTCCCTGAGACAGGGGTGTACGAGCAGTACTTC. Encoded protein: CASSLPETGVYEQYF.